This T cell receptor beta chain was obtained from a study of T cells after posttransplantation cyclophosphamide. Cells defined as naive were viable CD3+CD4+ or CD3+CD8+ and CCR7+CD45RA+CD45RO-CD95-CD27+CD28+. Peripheral blood was collected from the related graft donor on the marrow donation day. Study results and limitations: Recipient CMV seropositivity and CMV reactivation strongly tracked TRB clonality. Donor CD8+ memory clones often dominated recipient blood repertoires at later times. Blood and skin or GI T cell repertoires showed limited TRB overlap.

As concerns this clone: The antigen remains undetermined.

Libraries were prepared by immunoSEQ multiplex PCR; TCRdb keeps only in-frame clonotypes and omits some of them. The sample carries 34,000 or so clones, 91% recorded once. The CDR3 covers 14 residues. V gave up 0 bases and J gave up 5 bases, with 11 bases separating them. The germline CDR1 and CDR2 sequences are SGDLS and YYNGEE. Sequencing was done on a sample of naive CD4+ T cells sorted from blood. The receptor comes from a man aged 30 to 45 in good health and a related stem cell transplant donor. This chain uses TRBV9 with TRBJ1-1, with D hard to call. CDR3 bases: TGTGCCAGCAGCGTAGGATCAGTATGGACTGAAGCTTTCTTT. Translating gives CASSVGSVWTEAFF.